This T cell receptor beta chain was captured in a study of blood T cells in healthy people across ages. CDR3 length: 14 residues. Germline assignment: CDR1 DFQATT and CDR2 SNEGSKA (reference sequence). V was cut by 6 bases and J by 6 bases, with 18 bases left in between. A second about 7 to 12 cycle PCR used barcoded and J-beta primers. Every sample gave at least 3 million paired-end reads containing CDR3. TCRdb processed the 5' RACE reads anew with MiXCR; each CDR3 protein has one entry. The table lists some 1.6 million distinct CDR3 sequences, approximately 32% of them singletons. The V and J genes are TRBV20-1 and TRBJ1-5; D is unresolved. This sequence originates from a woman aged 25 to 39 in good health. Sequencing input: blood. In nucleotides, the CDR3 is TGCAGTGCCAAGGGAACGTCTGGCAGTCAGCCCCAGCATTTT. Translating gives CSAKGTSGSQPQHF.